The TCR beta chain described here comes from a study of cytomegalovirus exposure and HLA in healthy donors. Whole-study findings and limits: According to the study, around 160 TCR beta chains were cytomegalovirus-associated.

Points on this clone: Its matching antigen is unknown.

V lost 4 bases and J lost 1, with 14 bases in between. The CDR3 contains 15 residues. Looked up from germline, CDR1 is SGHRS and CDR2 is YFSETQ. The study ran its PCR with 60 Vbeta and 13 Jbeta primers. The method was immunoSEQ multiplex PCR; TCRdb's version includes in-frame clones alone and lacks a portion of them. The sample includes 100,000 to 150,000 clones, around 84% of them seen just once. The specimen sequenced was PBMCs. The clonotype originates from a man aged 45-65 years in good health and CMV-seronegative. The chain combines TRBV5-1 with TRBJ1-1; maybe TRBD1 (6 bases). DNA of the CDR3: TGCGCCAGCAGCGGAACAGGGATAGAGAACACTGAAGCTTTCTTT. Translated: CASSGTGIENTEAFF.